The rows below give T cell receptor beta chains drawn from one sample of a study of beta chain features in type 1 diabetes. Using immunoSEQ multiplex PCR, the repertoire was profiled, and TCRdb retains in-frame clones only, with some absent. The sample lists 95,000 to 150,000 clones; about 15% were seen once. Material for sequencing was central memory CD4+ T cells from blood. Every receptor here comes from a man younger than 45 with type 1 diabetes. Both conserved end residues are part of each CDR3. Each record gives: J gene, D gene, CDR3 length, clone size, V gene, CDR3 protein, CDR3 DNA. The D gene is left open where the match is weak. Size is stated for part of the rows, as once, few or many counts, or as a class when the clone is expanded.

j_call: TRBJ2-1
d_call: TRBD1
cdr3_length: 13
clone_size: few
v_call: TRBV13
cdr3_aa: CASSRQGPDEQFF
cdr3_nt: TGTGCCAGCAGCCGACAGGGGCCGGATGAGCAGTTCTTC

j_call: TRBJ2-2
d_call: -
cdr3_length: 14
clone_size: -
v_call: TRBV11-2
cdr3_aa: CASSFSSSTGELFF
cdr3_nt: TGTGCCAGCAGCTTCTCGAGCAGCACCGGGGAGCTGTTTTTT

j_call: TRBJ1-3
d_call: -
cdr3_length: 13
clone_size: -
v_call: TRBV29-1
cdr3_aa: CSVVKGGGNTIYF
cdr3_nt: TGCAGCGTTGTAAAGGGTGGTGGAAACACCATATATTTT

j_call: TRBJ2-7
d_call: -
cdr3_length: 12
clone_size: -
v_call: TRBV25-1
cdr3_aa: CASSESPREQYF
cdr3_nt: TGTGCCAGCAGTGAATCTCCTCGCGAGCAGTACTTC

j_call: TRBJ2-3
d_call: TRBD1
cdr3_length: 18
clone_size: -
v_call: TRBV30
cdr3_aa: CAWGTILLPGQGMHTQYF
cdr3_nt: TGTGCCTGGGGGACCATCCTCTTACCGGGACAGGGAATGCATACGCAGTATTTT

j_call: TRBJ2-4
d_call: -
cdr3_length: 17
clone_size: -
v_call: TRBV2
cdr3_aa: CASTPIYWVLAKNIQYF
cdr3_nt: TGTGCCAGCACCCCGATTTACTGGGTCCTAGCCAAAAACATTCAGTACTTC

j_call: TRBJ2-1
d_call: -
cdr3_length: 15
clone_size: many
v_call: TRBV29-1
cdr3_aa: CSVALGTSSYNEQFF
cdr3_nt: TGCAGCGTCGCCTTGGGGACAAGCTCCTACAATGAGCAGTTCTTC

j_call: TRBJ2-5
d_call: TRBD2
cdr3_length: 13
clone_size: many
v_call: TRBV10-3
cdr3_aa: CAISGLVQETQYF
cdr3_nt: TGTGCCATCAGCGGACTAGTCCAAGAGACCCAGTACTTC

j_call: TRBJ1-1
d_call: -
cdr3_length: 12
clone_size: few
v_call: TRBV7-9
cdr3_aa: CASSLRSVEAFF
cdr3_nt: TGTGCCAGCAGCTTACGTTCAGTTGAAGCTTTCTTT

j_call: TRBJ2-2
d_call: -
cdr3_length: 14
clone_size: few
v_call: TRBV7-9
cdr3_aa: CASSPRRNTGELFF
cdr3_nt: TGTGCCAGCAGCCCTCGGAGGAACACCGGGGAGCTGTTTTTT

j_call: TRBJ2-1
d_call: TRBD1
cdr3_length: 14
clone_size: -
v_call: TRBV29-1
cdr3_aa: CSVVGTGGPNEQFF
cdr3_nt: TGCAGCGTTGTGGGGACAGGGGGCCCCAATGAGCAGTTCTTC

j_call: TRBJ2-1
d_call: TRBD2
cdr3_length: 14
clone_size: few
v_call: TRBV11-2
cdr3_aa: CASSGLAREGEQFF
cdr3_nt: TGTGCCAGCAGCGGACTAGCCCGGGAGGGTGAGCAGTTCTTC

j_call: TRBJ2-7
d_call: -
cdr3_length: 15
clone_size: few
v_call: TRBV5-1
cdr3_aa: CASSPSGQASYEQYF
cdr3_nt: TGCGCCAGCAGTCCCTCTGGGCAGGCCTCCTACGAGCAGTACTTC

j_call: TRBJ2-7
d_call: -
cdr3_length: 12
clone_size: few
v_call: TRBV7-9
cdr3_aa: CASSLLRESQYF
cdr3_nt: TGTGCCAGCAGCTTACTCCGGGAATCGCAGTACTTC

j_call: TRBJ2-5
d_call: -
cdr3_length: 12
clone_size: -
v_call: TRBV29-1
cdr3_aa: CSVRGGGETQYF
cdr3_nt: TGCAGCGTTCGAGGGGGAGGAGAGACCCAGTACTTC

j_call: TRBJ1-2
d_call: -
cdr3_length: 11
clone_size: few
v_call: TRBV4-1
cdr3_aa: CASSRDVIYTF
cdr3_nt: TGCGCCAGCAGCCGAGACGTGATCTACACCTTC

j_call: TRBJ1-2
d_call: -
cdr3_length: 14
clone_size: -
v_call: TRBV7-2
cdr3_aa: CASSPDTGPYGYTF
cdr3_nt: TGTGCCAGCAGCCCGGACACGGGGCCTTATGGCTACACCTTC

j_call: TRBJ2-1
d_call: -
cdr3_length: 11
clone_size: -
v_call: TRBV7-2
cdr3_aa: CASSYYNEQFF
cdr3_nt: TGTGCCAGCAGCTACTACAATGAGCAGTTCTTC

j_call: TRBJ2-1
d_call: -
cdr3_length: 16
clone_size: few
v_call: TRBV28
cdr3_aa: CASSLWQGSSYNEQFF
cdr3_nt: TGTGCCAGCAGTTTATGGCAGGGGAGCTCCTACAATGAGCAGTTCTTC

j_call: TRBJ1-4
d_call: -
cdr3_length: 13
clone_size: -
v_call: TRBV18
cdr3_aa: CASSLGSNEKLFF
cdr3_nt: TGTGCCAGCTCACTCGGGTCTAATGAAAAACTGTTTTTT

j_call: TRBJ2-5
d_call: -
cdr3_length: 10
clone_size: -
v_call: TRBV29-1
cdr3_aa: CSVGAETQYF
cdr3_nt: TGCAGCGTGGGGGCAGAGACCCAGTACTTC

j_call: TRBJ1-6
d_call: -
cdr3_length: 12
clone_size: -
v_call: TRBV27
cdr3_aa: CASSFANSPLHF
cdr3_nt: TGTGCCAGCAGTTTTGCCAATTCACCCCTCCACTTT

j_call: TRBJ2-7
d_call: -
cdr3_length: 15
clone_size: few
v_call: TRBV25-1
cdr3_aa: CASRMYRDDRNEQYF
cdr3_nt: TGTGCCAGCAGGATGTACAGGGATGATAGGAACGAGCAGTACTTC

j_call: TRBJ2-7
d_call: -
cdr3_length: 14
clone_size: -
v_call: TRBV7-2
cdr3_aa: CASSLAGPYYEQYF
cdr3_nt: TGTGCCAGCAGCCTCGCGGGCCCATACTACGAGCAGTACTTC

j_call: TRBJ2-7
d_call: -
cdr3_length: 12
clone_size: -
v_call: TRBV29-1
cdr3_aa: CSVVADSYEQYF
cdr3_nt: TGCAGCGTTGTGGCCGATTCCTACGAGCAGTACTTC

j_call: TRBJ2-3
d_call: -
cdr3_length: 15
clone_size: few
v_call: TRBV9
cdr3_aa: CASNPGGGSTDTQYF
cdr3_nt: TGTGCCAGCAACCCAGGGGGGGGCAGCACAGATACGCAGTATTTT